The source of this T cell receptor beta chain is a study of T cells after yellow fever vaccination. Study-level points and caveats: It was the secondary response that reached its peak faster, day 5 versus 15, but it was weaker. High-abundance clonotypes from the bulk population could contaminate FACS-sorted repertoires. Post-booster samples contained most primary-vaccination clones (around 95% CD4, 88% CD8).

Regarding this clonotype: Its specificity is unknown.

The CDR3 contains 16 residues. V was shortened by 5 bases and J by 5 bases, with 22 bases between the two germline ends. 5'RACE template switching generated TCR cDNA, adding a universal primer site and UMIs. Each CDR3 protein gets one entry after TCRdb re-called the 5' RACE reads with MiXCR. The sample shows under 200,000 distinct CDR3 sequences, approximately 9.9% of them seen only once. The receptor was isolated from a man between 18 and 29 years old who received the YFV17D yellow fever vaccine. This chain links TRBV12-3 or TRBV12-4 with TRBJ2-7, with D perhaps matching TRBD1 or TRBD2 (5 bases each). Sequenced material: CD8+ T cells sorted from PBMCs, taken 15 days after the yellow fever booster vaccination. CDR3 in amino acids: CASSHLSGGRVDEQYF. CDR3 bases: TGTGCCAGCAGTCACCTATCTGGGGGAAGGGTGGACGAGCAGTACTTC.